This T cell receptor (beta chain) was recovered during a study of beta chain features in type 1 diabetes. The ends were cut back, 2 bases at V and 0 bases at J, with 11 bases in the middle. The CDR3 is 15 residues long. Germline CDR1 reads MNHNY; CDR2 reads SVGAGI (reference sequence). In all sorted populations, purity surpassed 98%. The whole isolated RNA underwent reverse transcription, so sequencing captured expressed TCRB transcripts. Clones were read by immunoSEQ multiplex PCR, and TCRdb kept only the in-frame ones, dropping some. The sample includes about half a million clones, approximately 30% of them seen just once.

The chain employs TRBV6-6 and TRBJ2-7; D is uncertain. The clonotype comes from a man between 18 and 35 years old in good health. The sample comprised naive CD4+ T cells from blood. The CDR3 bases are TGTGCCAGCAGTTACGCCGGGCCCAGCTCCTACGAGCAGTACTTC. Translation: CASSYAGPSSYEQYF.